Below, 22 T cell receptor beta chains from the same sample are listed, as sequenced in a study of T cell repertoires and HLA-DP antigens. Assay used: immunoSEQ multiplex PCR; TCRdb lists only in-frame clones, some missing. The sample records about 110,000 clones, 80% to 95% being singletons. Their recognized antigens are unknown. The sequencing sample was made of CD4+ T cells from PBMCs. Every receptor here comes from a woman younger than 30 in good health and CMV-seronegative.

V and J are TRBV11-1 and TRBJ2-1, with 8 nucleotides matching TRBD1. Germline CDR1 reads SGHAT; CDR2 reads FQDESV (reference sequence). CDR3 length: 16 residues. After removal of 3 bases from V and 9 bases from J, the junction contained 13 bases not matched to a gene. This chain's CDR3 is CASSFPRGQDSPEQFF. CDR3 nucleotide sequence: TGTGCCAGCAGCTTCCCGAGGGGACAGGATTCCCCTGAGCAGTTCTTC.

This chain uses TRBV27 with TRBJ2-3; the D is unclear. This CDR3 has 13 amino acids. Looked up from germline, CDR1 is MNHEY and CDR2 is SMNVEV (reference sequence). V lost 6 bases and J 5 bases, leaving 12 bases between the germline ends. The CDR3 reads CASRPTARDTQYF. The CDR3 DNA is TGTGCCAGCAGACCTACCGCCCGAGATACGCAGTATTTT.

The chain couples TRBV5-1 to TRBJ1-3; tentative D call: TRBD1 (5 bases). The CDR3 runs 17 residues. Germline loops: CDR1 SGHRS, CDR2 YFSETQ. V was pared by 1 base and J by 0 bases, with 14 bases between. For the CDR3, the DNA is TGCGCCAGCAGCTTGAGTACAGGAACATCCTCTGGAAACACCATATATTTT. Translated: CASSLSTGTSSGNTIYF.

The rearrangement uses TRBV5-4 and TRBJ1-1; D is undetermined. Germline V gene lookup returns CDR1 SGHNT and CDR2 YYREEE (reference sequence). Deletions cut 4 bases from V and 1 base from J, with 8 bases between. CDR3 length equals 13 residues. The chain's CDR3 is CASSGKENTEAFF. DNA for the CDR3: TGTGCCAGCAGCGGAAAAGAGAACACTGAAGCTTTCTTT. Supplemented by reference TRBV5-4 and TRBJ1-1, the full variable domain reads ETGVTQSPTHLIKTRGQQVTLRCSSQSGHNTVSWYQQALGQGPQFIFQYYREEENGRGNFPPRFSGLQFPNYSSELNVNALELDDSALYLCASSGKENTEAFFGQGTRLTVV.

This chain uses TRBV13 with TRBJ2-3, with TRBD2 matching over 10 bases. Looked up from germline, CDR1 is PRHDT and CDR2 is FYEKMQ (reference sequence). The trim removed 9 bases at V and 2 bases at J, leaving 14 bases unmatched. This CDR3 is 17 amino acids long. The CDR3 sequence is CASSRPSGGDLTDTQYF. The DNA for the CDR3 is TGTGCCAGTAGCCGTCCTAGCGGGGGAGATCTCACAGATACGCAGTATTTT. Together with reference TRBV13 and TRBJ2-3, the CDR3 gives the full variable domain: AAGVIQSPRHLIKEKRETATLKCYPIPRHDTVYWYQQGPGQDPQFLISFYEKMQSDKGSIPDRFSAQQFSDYHSELNMSSLELGDSALYFCASSRPSGGDLTDTQYFGPGTRLTVL.

This clone was seen just once. The chain links TRBV7-2 to TRBJ2-2; D is unresolved. The CDR3 runs to 15 residues. Germline CDR1 is SGHTA and CDR2 is FQGNSA. The V end was cut by 4 bases, the J end by 2 bases, with 11 bases between. CDR3 sequence: CASSSLPLNTGELFF. CDR3 nucleotides: TGTGCCAGCAGCTCCCTTCCGCTAAACACCGGGGAGCTGTTTTTT.

This chain connects TRBV29-1 to TRBJ2-5; either TRBD1 or TRBD2 may fit D (5 bases each). The CDR3 runs to 13 residues. CDR1 is SQVTM and CDR2 is ANQGSEA in the germline V gene. V was trimmed by 8 bases and J by 2 bases, leaving 15 bases between them. The CDR3 nucleotides read TGCAGCTCGCGAGGGGTAATGCAAGAGACCCAGTACTTC. Translated: CSSRGVMQETQYF.

The chain combines TRBV7-8 with TRBJ1-4; D uncertain. The CDR3 covers 15 residues. Trimming shortened V by 5 bases and J by 1 base, and 11 bases separated the two germline ends. Germline V gene data show CDR1 as SGHVS and CDR2 as FQNEAQ. The CDR3 region has the DNA TGTGCCAGCAGCCACCAGGTCAAAACTAATGAAAAACTGTTTTTT. The encoded protein is CASSHQVKTNEKLFF. Supplemented by reference TRBV7-8 and TRBJ1-4, the full variable domain reads GAGVSQSPRYKVAKRGQDVALRCDPISGHVSLFWYQQALGQGPEFLTYFQNEAQLDKSGLPSDRFFAERPEGSVSTLKIQRTQQEDSAVYLCASSHQVKTNEKLFFGSGTQLSVL.

Comment on this clone: A junction end diverges from the germline sequence, so it may reflect a read error. V is TRBV7-7 and J is TRBJ2-1; a possible D gene is TRBD1 (6 bases). Germline-derived CDR1 and CDR2 are SSHAT and FNYEAQ (reference sequence). The CDR3 is 13 amino acids. In DNA, the CDR3 is TGTGCTAGCAGCTTGGAACAGGGCAATGAGCAGTTCTTC. Translation gives CASSLEQGNEQFF.

V and J are TRBV14 and TRBJ1-6; 8 bases line up with TRBD1. The CDR3 has 17 residues. The germline CDR1 and CDR2 sequences are SGHDN and FVKESK. Trimming took 1 base from V and 8 from J; bases not matched to a gene: 10. Here the CDR3 reads CASSQGRTTGVYSPLHF. DNA for the CDR3: TGTGCCAGCAGCCAAGGCCGAACGACAGGGGTTTATTCACCCCTCCACTTT.

In nucleotides, the CDR3 is TGTGCCAGCACATCCCGGGCGGGAGTTGCTGGGCAGTACTTC. This encodes CASTSRAGVAGQYF. This chain uses TRBV2 with TRBJ2-7; 7 bases agree with TRBD2. The CDR3 consists of 14 residues. Germline V gene data show CDR1 as SNHLY and CDR2 as FYNNEI. Trimming cost V 7 bases and J 9 bases; bases outside gene matches: 15.

This sequence joins TRBV4-2 and TRBJ2-3; no definite D call. CDR1 LGHNA and CDR2 YNFKEQ come from the germline V gene. With 8 bases removed from V and 3 bases from J, the gap between germline ends came to 24 bases. This CDR3 is 17 amino acids long. This CDR3 reads CASLRPERQLLTDTQYF. The CDR3 coding sequence is TGTGCCAGCCTGCGCCCGGAACGCCAGCTGCTAACAGATACGCAGTATTTT.

The chain employs TRBV4-3 and TRBJ2-5, with TRBD2 identical over 11 bases. With 3 bases clipped from V and 6 bases from J, the junction kept 3 bases outside the gene matches. Germline values: CDR1 LGHNA, CDR2 YSLEER. The length of the CDR3 is 14 residues. The CDR3 sequence is CASSHVAGGQTQYF. The CDR3 bases are TGCGCCAGCAGCCACGTAGCGGGGGGGCAGACCCAGTACTTC.

The chain has TRBV2 and TRBJ2-4, with D hard to call. V was pared by 3 bases and J by 3 bases, with 6 bases between. Germline V gene lookup returns CDR1 SNHLY and CDR2 FYNNEI. The CDR3 is made up of 13 amino acids. The chain's CDR3 is CASSENYKNIQYF. The DNA of the CDR3 is TGTGCCAGCAGTGAGAACTACAAAAACATTCAGTACTTC.

V is TRBV28 and J is TRBJ2-5, with D uncertain. CDR1 and CDR2 (germline): MDHEN, SYDVKM. The CDR3 spans 13 residues. V was trimmed by 3 bases and J by 5 bases, leaving 10 bases between them. In DNA form, the CDR3 reads TGTGCCAGCAGTTTCTCAGGTTTCGAGACCCAGTACTTC. It codes for CASSFSGFETQYF.

This chain links TRBV30 with TRBJ2-3, with a tentative D call TRBD1 (6 bases). Germline assignment: CDR1 GTSNPN and CDR2 SVGIG (reference sequence). CDR3 length: 14 amino acids. Between the trimmed V and J ends, which lost 3 bases and 0 bases, there was a span of 10 bases. The CDR3 reads CAWRWGPSTDTQYF. The DNA of the CDR3 is TGTGCCTGGAGGTGGGGGCCTAGCACAGATACGCAGTATTTT. Combining the CDR3 with reference TRBV30 and TRBJ2-3 gives the whole variable domain SQTIHQWPATLVQPVGSPLSLECTVEGTSNPNLYWYRQAAGRGLQLLFYSVGIGQISSEVPQNLSASRPQDRQFILSSKKLLLSDSGFYLCAWRWGPSTDTQYFGPGTRLTVL.

The V call is TRBV6-5, the J call TRBJ1-1; D remains unclear. The V gene's germline CDR1 is MNHEY and CDR2 SVGAGI. This CDR3 has 13 residues. Trimming left V 5 bases short and J 0 bases short, with 7 bases between. CDR3 bases: TGTGCCAGCAGTCTTACAATGAACACTGAAGCTTTCTTT. This sequence encodes CASSLTMNTEAFF.

This clone was counted once. V is TRBV5-4 and J is TRBJ2-7; TRBD2 might be the D (5 bases). V lost 5 bases and J 4 bases, leaving 25 bases between the germline ends. This CDR3 contains 17 residues. Per germline, CDR1 SGHNT and CDR2 YYREEE (reference sequence). CDR3 nucleotides: TGTGCCAGCAGTCCGGGGTCCGTAGGCGGAACCCTATACGAGCAGTACTTC. Amino acid sequence: CASSPGSVGGTLYEQYF.

The chain has TRBV5-8 and TRBJ1-2; 9 bases agree with TRBD1. The CDR3 covers 15 residues. Germline CDR1 reads SGHTS; CDR2 reads YDEGEE. Trimming removed 0 bases from V and 2 bases from J; junction bases left unmatched: 2. The CDR3 region is CASSLAGTGNYGYTF. The CDR3 DNA follows: TGTGCCAGCAGCTTGGCCGGGACAGGGAACTATGGCTACACCTTC.

The rearrangement uses TRBV10-3 and TRBJ2-1; 11 bases are a match to TRBD1. Trimming cost V 6 bases and J 4 bases; bases outside gene matches: 2. CDR3 length: 14 residues. Germline CDR1 and CDR2: ENHRY and SYGVKD. The CDR3 DNA reads as TGTGCCATCAGCGGACAGGGGGCTTACAATGAGCAGTTCTTC. This encodes CAISGQGAYNEQFF.

This chain uses TRBV28 with TRBJ1-4, with 8 bases that match TRBD1. Per germline, CDR1 MDHEN and CDR2 SYDVKM. V shed 4 bases, J shed 7 bases, and the junction held 2 bases outside the gene matches. The CDR3 loop spans 13 amino acids. CDR3 amino acids: CASSSRGLEKLFF. The CDR3 DNA reads TGTGCCAGCAGTTCCAGGGGGCTTGAAAAACTGTTTTTT.

The chain links TRBV4-1 to TRBJ2-3; TRBD2 matches at 10 bases. The V gene end was trimmed by 2 bases and the J gene end by 4 bases; junction bases not matched to a gene: 6. This CDR3 region has 16 residues. CDR1 is MGHRA, CDR2 YSYEKL, per germline. CDR3: CASSQSLAGVADTQYF. The CDR3 DNA follows: TGCGCCAGCAGCCAATCCCTAGCGGGAGTAGCAGATACGCAGTATTTT.